This TCR beta chain derives from a study of shared T cell receptors in the human thymus. The V end lost 6 bases, the J end lost 0 bases, and 16 bases lay between the germline ends. The germline gives CDR1 SGHDT, CDR2 YYEEEE. The CDR3 covers 16 residues. The protocol was immunoSEQ multiplex PCR, while the TCRdb copy is restricted to in-frame clones and leaves out a portion. The sample carries hundreds of thousands of clones, about 87% recorded once. This clone has a handful of counts. These data also formed part of another study, on human thymus T cells. This second study notes: Resections that were taken during corrective heart surgery supplied the thymus tissue. Related studies found that unrelated individuals share highly overlapping thymic repertoires.

This clonotype originated in a boy under two years old with a congenital heart defect. J is TRBJ2-1 and V is TRBV5-6; no firm D call. The sequenced sample was thymocytes. Written as DNA, the CDR3 is TGTGCCAGCAACTATAAAGGTCTCCCCTCCTACAATGAGCAGTTCTTC. Amino acids: CASNYKGLPSYNEQFF.